A selection of T cell receptor beta chains follows, all from one sample in a study of CXCR4 blockade with PD-1 therapy in pancreatic cancer. Sequencing used immunoSEQ multiplex PCR; TCRdb keeps in-frame clones, though not all of them. This sample has about 5,900 clones; 35% to 45% occur once, and the top ten carry about an eighth. Sequencing was carried out using tumor tissue. The receptors derive from a human donor with pancreatic ductal adenocarcinoma. Both conserved end residues are part of each CDR3. The D gene is left open where the match is weak. Clone sizes are given selectively: once, few, many, or a class where the clone is expanded.

J gene: TRBJ2-3
D gene: TRBD2
clone size: few
V gene: TRBV5-1
CDR3 DNA: TGCGCCAGCAGCCTACTAGCGGGAGGCACAGATACGCAGTATTTT
CDR3 protein: CASSLLAGGTDTQYF

J gene: TRBJ2-3
D gene: TRBD2
clone size: few
V gene: TRBV6-8
CDR3 DNA: TGTGCCAGCAGTCCAGACGGGGGGACGCAGTATTTT
CDR3 protein: CASSPDGGTQYF

J gene: TRBJ2-5
D gene: TRBD2
clone size: few
V gene: TRBV29-1
CDR3 DNA: TGCAGCGTTGGACTAGCGGGAGGGGACCAGTACTTC
CDR3 protein: CSVGLAGGDQYF

J gene: TRBJ2-1
D gene: TRBD2
clone size: .
V gene: TRBV28
CDR3 DNA: TGTGCCAGCAGGGGGGGGACTAGCGACAATGAGCAGTTCTTC
CDR3 protein: CASRGGTSDNEQFF

J gene: TRBJ2-4
D gene: .
clone size: .
V gene: TRBV28
CDR3 DNA: TGTGCCGTTAGGACAGACCTAGCCAAAAACATTCAGTACTTC
CDR3 protein: CAVRTDLAKNIQYF

J gene: TRBJ2-3
D gene: .
clone size: .
V gene: TRBV29-1
CDR3 DNA: TGCAGCGTTGAAGCTCGGACGTCAGATACGCAGTATTTT
CDR3 protein: CSVEARTSDTQYF

J gene: TRBJ1-1
D gene: TRBD1
clone size: few
V gene: TRBV11-3
CDR3 DNA: TGTGCCAGCAGCTTGGACAGGGTAAAGGGGAACACTGAAGCTTTCTTT
CDR3 protein: CASSLDRVKGNTEAFF

J gene: TRBJ1-5
D gene: .
clone size: few
V gene: TRBV9
CDR3 DNA: TGTGCCAGCAGTGTCGGCCCTCCAAATAGCAATCAGCCCCAGCATTTT
CDR3 protein: CASSVGPPNSNQPQHF

J gene: TRBJ2-5
D gene: TRBD2
clone size: few
V gene: TRBV6-8
CDR3 DNA: TGTGCCAGCAGTTACTCGATGTTGAGCGGGAGGGCCGTAGAGACCCAGTACTTC
CDR3 protein: CASSYSMLSGRAVETQYF

J gene: TRBJ2-5
D gene: .
clone size: .
V gene: TRBV16
CDR3 DNA: TGTGCCAGCAGCCAATTTCTAGAAGAGACCCAGTACTTC
CDR3 protein: CASSQFLEETQYF

J gene: TRBJ1-1
D gene: .
clone size: few
V gene: TRBV6-8
CDR3 DNA: TGTGCCAGCAGTGTACAGCCCACGAACACTGAAGCTTTCTTT
CDR3 protein: CASSVQPTNTEAFF

J gene: TRBJ2-7
D gene: .
clone size: medium-sized
V gene: TRBV6-1
CDR3 DNA: TGTGCCAGCAGTGAAGCGCTCGACAGCGCATACGAGCAGTACTTC
CDR3 protein: CASSEALDSAYEQYF

J gene: TRBJ2-5
D gene: TRBD2
clone size: .
V gene: TRBV29-1
CDR3 DNA: TGCAGCGTTGATGCGGGACTAGCGGGAGAGACCCAGTACTTC
CDR3 protein: CSVDAGLAGETQYF

J gene: TRBJ1-5
D gene: .
clone size: medium-sized
V gene: TRBV12-5
CDR3 DNA: TGTGCTAGTGGTTTGATCGACTCCGGGCCCCAGCATTTT
CDR3 protein: CASGLIDSGPQHF

J gene: TRBJ1-4
D gene: .
clone size: .
V gene: TRBV13
CDR3 DNA: TGTGCCAGCTCTATGTCGGGAACTAATGAAAAACTGTTTTTT
CDR3 protein: CASSMSGTNEKLFF

J gene: TRBJ2-7
D gene: TRBD1
clone size: few
V gene: TRBV9
CDR3 DNA: TGTGCCAGCAGCAAAGACAGGGTAGGGGCCTACGAGCAGTACTTC
CDR3 protein: CASSKDRVGAYEQYF

J gene: TRBJ2-5
D gene: .
clone size: .
V gene: TRBV18
CDR3 DNA: TGTGCCAGCTCCCCACGGACAGAGACCCAGTACTTC
CDR3 protein: CASSPRTETQYF

J gene: TRBJ2-7
D gene: .
clone size: .
V gene: TRBV19
CDR3 DNA: TGTGCCAGTAGTTTACAGCCAACAGGGTACGAGCAGTACTTC
CDR3 protein: CASSLQPTGYEQYF

J gene: TRBJ2-1
D gene: TRBD2
clone size: .
V gene: TRBV29-1
CDR3 DNA: TGCAGCGTTCCTAGCGGGAGGGCCCTCTACAATGAGCAGTTCTTC
CDR3 protein: CSVPSGRALYNEQFF

J gene: TRBJ2-5
D gene: TRBD1
clone size: medium-sized
V gene: TRBV11-3
CDR3 DNA: TGTGCCAGCAGCGAATACAGGGGGCACCTTGGGGAGACCCAGTACTTC
CDR3 protein: CASSEYRGHLGETQYF

J gene: TRBJ1-1
D gene: .
clone size: many
V gene: TRBV6-8
CDR3 DNA: TGTGCCAGCAGAAGAGAGGGGGGGTCTGAAGCTTTCTTT
CDR3 protein: CASRREGGSEAFF

J gene: TRBJ2-7
D gene: TRBD1
clone size: few
V gene: TRBV28
CDR3 DNA: TGTGCCAGCAGTTCCTCCGGGACAGGGGGCGTCGAGCAGTACTTC
CDR3 protein: CASSSSGTGGVEQYF

J gene: TRBJ1-2
D gene: TRBD1
clone size: few
V gene: TRBV5-1
CDR3 DNA: TGCGCCAGCAGCTTGGACAGGGGCACCGATGGCTACACCTTC
CDR3 protein: CASSLDRGTDGYTF

J gene: TRBJ2-7
D gene: .
clone size: once
V gene: TRBV19
CDR3 DNA: TGTGCCAGTAGTATCGTCCCGAGCTACGAGCAGTACTTC
CDR3 protein: CASSIVPSYEQYF

J gene: TRBJ2-7
D gene: .
clone size: .
V gene: TRBV28
CDR3 DNA: TGTGCCAGCAGTCTGACAGGACCGGGGGGACTCGAGCAGTACTTC
CDR3 protein: CASSLTGPGGLEQYF

J gene: TRBJ2-1
D gene: TRBD1
clone size: medium-sized
V gene: TRBV11-3
CDR3 DNA: TGTGCCAGCAGCTTTGTGGGACAGGGGGACAATGAGCAGTTCTTC
CDR3 protein: CASSFVGQGDNEQFF

J gene: TRBJ2-1
D gene: .
clone size: .
V gene: TRBV9
CDR3 DNA: TGTGCCAGCAGCGGTTATATCAATGAGCAGTTCTTC
CDR3 protein: CASSGYINEQFF

J gene: TRBJ2-4
D gene: .
clone size: few
V gene: TRBV9
CDR3 DNA: TGTGCCAGCAGTGAAGCAGCCACGGCCAAAAACATTCAGTACTTC
CDR3 protein: CASSEAATAKNIQYF

J gene: TRBJ1-3
D gene: .
clone size: .
V gene: TRBV19
CDR3 DNA: TGTGCCAGTCAGGGCTCTGGAAACACCATATATTTT
CDR3 protein: CASQGSGNTIYF

J gene: TRBJ2-3
D gene: .
clone size: .
V gene: TRBV9
CDR3 DNA: TGTGCCAGCAGCGTAGTCGAGGATACGCAGTATTTT
CDR3 protein: CASSVVEDTQYF

J gene: TRBJ2-3
D gene: .
clone size: .
V gene: TRBV9
CDR3 DNA: TGTGCCAGCAGTAACTCCCCATCGGGCGATACGCAGTATTTT
CDR3 protein: CASSNSPSGDTQYF

J gene: TRBJ2-7
D gene: TRBD1
clone size: few
V gene: TRBV18
CDR3 DNA: TGTGCCAGCTCATCGAGGACAGGCCCGCCCCACGAGCAGTACTTC
CDR3 protein: CASSSRTGPPHEQYF

J gene: TRBJ1-2
D gene: .
clone size: .
V gene: TRBV5-1
CDR3 DNA: TGCGCCAGCAGCTTGGCCGAAGGCAGGGGTTACGCTAACTATGGCTACACCTTC
CDR3 protein: CASSLAEGRGYANYGYTF

J gene: TRBJ1-5
D gene: .
clone size: .
V gene: TRBV19
CDR3 DNA: TGTGCCAGTAGTCCTCAGGGTGGCAATCAGCCCCAGCATTTT
CDR3 protein: CASSPQGGNQPQHF

J gene: TRBJ1-4
D gene: .
clone size: .
V gene: TRBV28
CDR3 DNA: TGTGCCAGCAGTTTTCAAGGCGGGAATGAAAAACTGTTTTTT
CDR3 protein: CASSFQGGNEKLFF

J gene: TRBJ2-2
D gene: .
clone size: .
V gene: TRBV15
CDR3 DNA: TGTGCCACCAGCAGAGAACTAGTCCAAAACACCGGGGAGCTGTTTTTT
CDR3 protein: CATSRELVQNTGELFF

J gene: TRBJ2-5
D gene: TRBD2
clone size: few
V gene: TRBV5-1
CDR3 DNA: TGCGCCAGCAGCCCGGGAGGGCGGCAGGGCGGAGAGACCCAGTACTTC
CDR3 protein: CASSPGGRQGGETQYF

J gene: TRBJ2-1
D gene: TRBD2
clone size: .
V gene: TRBV25-1
CDR3 DNA: TGTGCCAGCGGGGGACTAGCGGCATCTGCGGAGCAGTTCTTC
CDR3 protein: CASGGLAASAEQFF

J gene: TRBJ1-1
D gene: .
clone size: .
V gene: TRBV28
CDR3 DNA: TGTGCCAGCAGTCCCCCGGTGAACACTGAAGCTTTCTTT
CDR3 protein: CASSPPVNTEAFF

J gene: TRBJ1-1
D gene: .
clone size: .
V gene: TRBV28
CDR3 DNA: TGTGCCAGCCATGACACTTCCACTGAAGCTTTCTTT
CDR3 protein: CASHDTSTEAFF

J gene: TRBJ1-5
D gene: .
clone size: few
V gene: TRBV18
CDR3 DNA: TGTGCCAGCTCCCGGGAGCATAGCAATCAGCCCCAGCATTTT
CDR3 protein: CASSREHSNQPQHF

J gene: TRBJ1-1
D gene: .
clone size: few
V gene: TRBV6-8
CDR3 DNA: TGTGCCAGCAGTTATGACAGAAAGAACACTGAAGCTTTCTTT
CDR3 protein: CASSYDRKNTEAFF

J gene: TRBJ2-7
D gene: .
clone size: .
V gene: TRBV5-1
CDR3 DNA: TGCGCCAGCAGCTTGGGTTTCGGGCAGGCCAGCGAGCAGTACTTC
CDR3 protein: CASSLGFGQASEQYF

J gene: TRBJ1-3
D gene: .
clone size: .
V gene: TRBV15
CDR3 DNA: TGTGCCACCAGTCGGTCTCGGGGGCTTCGAAACACCATATATTTT
CDR3 protein: CATSRSRGLRNTIYF

J gene: TRBJ2-7
D gene: TRBD2
clone size: few
V gene: TRBV11-3
CDR3 DNA: TGTGCCAGCAGCCCTACGACTAGCGGGGCCTACGAGCAGTACTTC
CDR3 protein: CASSPTTSGAYEQYF

J gene: TRBJ2-1
D gene: .
clone size: medium-sized
V gene: TRBV9
CDR3 DNA: TGTGCCAGCAGCTGGCAGGGTGCCCACAATGAGCAGTTCTTC
CDR3 protein: CASSWQGAHNEQFF

J gene: TRBJ2-1
D gene: TRBD2
clone size: .
V gene: TRBV18
CDR3 DNA: TGTGCCAGCTCACCGGCTAGCGGGTACCATGAGCAGTTCTTC
CDR3 protein: CASSPASGYHEQFF

J gene: TRBJ1-4
D gene: TRBD1
clone size: few
V gene: TRBV28
CDR3 DNA: TGTGCCAGCAGGATACAGGGGTTCCGGGAAAAACTGTTTTTT
CDR3 protein: CASRIQGFREKLFF

J gene: TRBJ2-3
D gene: .
clone size: .
V gene: TRBV29-1
CDR3 DNA: TGCAGCGTTGAAAAGACGGCAGATACGCAGTATTTT
CDR3 protein: CSVEKTADTQYF

J gene: TRBJ2-1
D gene: TRBD2
clone size: many
V gene: TRBV6-8
CDR3 DNA: TGTGCCAGCAGTTACACCAGGACCGGGACTAGCGGGAGGAATGAGCAGTTCTTC
CDR3 protein: CASSYTRTGTSGRNEQFF

J gene: TRBJ2-1
D gene: .
clone size: .
V gene: TRBV11-3
CDR3 DNA: TGTGCCAGCAGCTTAGTAGCAGGAGTCGGTGAGCAGTTCTTC
CDR3 protein: CASSLVAGVGEQFF